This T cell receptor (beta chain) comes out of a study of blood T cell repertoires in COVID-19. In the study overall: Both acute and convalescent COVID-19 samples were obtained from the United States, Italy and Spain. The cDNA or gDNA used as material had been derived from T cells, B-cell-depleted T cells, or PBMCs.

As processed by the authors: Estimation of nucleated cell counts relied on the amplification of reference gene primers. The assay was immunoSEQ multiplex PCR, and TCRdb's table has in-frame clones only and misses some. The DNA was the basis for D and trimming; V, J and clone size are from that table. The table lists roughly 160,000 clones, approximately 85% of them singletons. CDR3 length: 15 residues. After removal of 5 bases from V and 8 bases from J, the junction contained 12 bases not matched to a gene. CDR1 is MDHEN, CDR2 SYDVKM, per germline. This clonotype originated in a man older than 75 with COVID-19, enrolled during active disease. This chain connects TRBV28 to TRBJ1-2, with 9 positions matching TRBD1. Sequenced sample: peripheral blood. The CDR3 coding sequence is TGTGCCAGCAGTCAGCCAGGACAGGGGTATGGAGGCTACACCTTC. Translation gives CASSQPGQGYGGYTF.